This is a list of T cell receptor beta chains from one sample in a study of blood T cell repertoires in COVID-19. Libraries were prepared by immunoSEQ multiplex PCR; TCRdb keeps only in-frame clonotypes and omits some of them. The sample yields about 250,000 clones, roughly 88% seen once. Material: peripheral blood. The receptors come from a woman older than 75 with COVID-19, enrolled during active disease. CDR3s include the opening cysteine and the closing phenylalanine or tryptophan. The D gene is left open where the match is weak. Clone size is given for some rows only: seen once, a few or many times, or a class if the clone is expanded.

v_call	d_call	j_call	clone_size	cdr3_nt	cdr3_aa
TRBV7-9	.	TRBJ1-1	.	TGTGCCAGCAGCTTGTCCTCGGGGGGGAACACTGAAGCTTTCTTT	CASSLSSGGNTEAFF
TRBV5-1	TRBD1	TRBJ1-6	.	TGCGCCAGCAGCCGTTCGACAGGGGTTAATTCACCCCTCCACTTT	CASSRSTGVNSPLHF
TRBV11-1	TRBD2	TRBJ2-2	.	TGTGCCAGCAGCTTACGCGGGGGGAACACCGGGGAGCTGTTTTTT	CASSLRGGNTGELFF
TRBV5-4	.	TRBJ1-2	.	TGTGCCAGCAGCCCGGGACATCTCCGAGGGGGCTACACCTTC	CASSPGHLRGGYTF
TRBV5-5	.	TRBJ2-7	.	TGTGCCAGCAGCTTGGGAGTAGCGGAAACCTACGAGCAGTACTTC	CASSLGVAETYEQYF
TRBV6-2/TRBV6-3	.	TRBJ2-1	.	TGTGCCAGCAGTTACTCGAGCGGCCGGAGTGAGCAGTTCTTC	CASSYSSGRSEQFF
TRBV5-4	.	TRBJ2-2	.	TGTGCCAGCAGCTTGAGCAGGATGGGAGGAACCGGGGAGCTGTTTTTT	CASSLSRMGGTGELFF
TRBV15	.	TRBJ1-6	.	TGTGCCACCAGCCTTCTTAATTCACCCCTCCACTTT	CATSLLNSPLHF
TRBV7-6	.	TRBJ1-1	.	TGTGCCAGCAGCCCCAGACAGGCCGGAAACACTGAAGCTTTCTTT	CASSPRQAGNTEAFF
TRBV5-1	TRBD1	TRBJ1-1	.	TGCGCCAGCAGCTCCACTCCCGGGACAGGGTACACTGAAGCTTTCTTT	CASSSTPGTGYTEAFF
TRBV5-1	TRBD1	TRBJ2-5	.	TGCGCCAGCAGCTTAGGGGGACAGGGAGCGGAGACCCAGTACTTC	CASSLGGQGAETQYF
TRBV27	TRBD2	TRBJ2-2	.	TGTGCCAGCAGTTTAGCGGGGGGGAGCACCGGGGAGCTGTTTTTT	CASSLAGGSTGELFF
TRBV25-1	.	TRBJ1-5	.	TGTGCCAGCAGTGAAGGAGGGAGAAGCAATCAGCCCCAGCATTTT	CASSEGGRSNQPQHF
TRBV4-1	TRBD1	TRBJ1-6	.	TGCGCCAGCAGCCGAGGACAGGGTGTAACTTGGGCACCCCTCCACTTT	CASSRGQGVTWAPLHF
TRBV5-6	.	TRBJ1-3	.	TGTGCCAGCAGCAGGCGGGGCGTTGGAAACACCATATATTTT	CASSRRGVGNTIYF
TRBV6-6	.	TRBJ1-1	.	TGTGCCAGCGGCCTTTTCGGACTTGAAGCTTTCTTT	CASGLFGLEAFF
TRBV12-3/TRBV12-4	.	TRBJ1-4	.	TGTGCCAGCAGTTTAGGACACTCAGAAAAACTGTTTTTT	CASSLGHSEKLFF
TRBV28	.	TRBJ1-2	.	TGTGCCAGCGGGAGGGGAGACAGGAACTATGGCTACACCTTC	CASGRGDRNYGYTF
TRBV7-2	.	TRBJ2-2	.	TGTGCGAAAGAGTTGGGGGGGGCGACCACCGGGGAGCTGTTTTTT	CAKELGGATTGELFF
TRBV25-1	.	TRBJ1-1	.	TGTGCCAGCAGTGAAGGGGGACAAACCACTGAAGCTTTCTTT	CASSEGGQTTEAFF
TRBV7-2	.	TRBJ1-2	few	TGTGCCAGCAGCGCTCGGTCAGGGGCGGTCTACTATGGCTACACCTTC	CASSARSGAVYYGYTF
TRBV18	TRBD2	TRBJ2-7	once	TGTGCCAGCTCACCCCTAGCGGGGGGTGCCTACGAGCAGTACTTC	CASSPLAGGAYEQYF
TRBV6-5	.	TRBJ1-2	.	TGTGCCAGCAGTTATCAGGCCCACTATGGCTACACCTTC	CASSYQAHYGYTF
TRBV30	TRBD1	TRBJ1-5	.	TGTGCCTGGAGAGGCAGGGGGCGGCCGGGCAATCAGCCCCAGCATTTT	CAWRGRGRPGNQPQHF
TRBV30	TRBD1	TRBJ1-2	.	TGTGCCTGGAGTGTACCCTCGACAGGGAACTATGGCTACACCTTC	CAWSVPSTGNYGYTF
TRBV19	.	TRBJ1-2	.	TGTGCCAGTAGAAGGTCGGCGGGGGCAGAAATTGGACACTATGGCTACACCTTC	CASRRSAGAEIGHYGYTF
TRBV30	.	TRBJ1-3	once	TGTGCCTGGAGTGTAGTACGGGGAAACACCATATATTTT	CAWSVVRGNTIYF
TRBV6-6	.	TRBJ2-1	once	TGTGCCAGCTGTGCGTACAATGAGCAGTTCTTC	CASCAYNEQFF
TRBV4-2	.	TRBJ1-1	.	TGTGCCAGCAGCCAAGAAGGTAGGACACTGAACACTGAAGCTTTCTTT	CASSQEGRTLNTEAFF
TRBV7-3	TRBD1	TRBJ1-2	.	TGTGCCAGCAGCTCACAGGGGACATATGGCTACACCTTC	CASSSQGTYGYTF
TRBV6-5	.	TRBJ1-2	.	TGTGCCAGCACCCGGGGACACCTAACTAACTATGGCTACACCTTC	CASTRGHLTNYGYTF
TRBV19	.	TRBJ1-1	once	TGTGCCAGTAGCGCCTGGGGAGTGGGCACTGAAGCTTTCTTT	CASSAWGVGTEAFF
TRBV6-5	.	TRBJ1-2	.	TGTGCCAGCAGTACAGTCAACTATGGCTACACCTTC	CASSTVNYGYTF
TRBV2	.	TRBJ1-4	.	TGTGCCAGCAGTGTCAGGCCTCCAGAACTGTTTTTT	CASSVRPPELFF
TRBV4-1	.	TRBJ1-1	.	TGCGCCAGCAGCCAGGACAGAGTGAACACTGAAGCTTTCTTT	CASSQDRVNTEAFF
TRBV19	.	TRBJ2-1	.	TGTGCCAGTAGTATTTTGCGGGGCAATGAGCAGTTCTTC	CASSILRGNEQFF
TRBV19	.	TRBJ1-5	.	TGTGCCAGTAGGGGGGAGGGGGATCAGCCCCAGCATTTT	CASRGEGDQPQHF
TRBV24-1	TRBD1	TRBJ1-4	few	TGTGCCACCAGTGATTCCCGGACAGGGGGCGAAAAACTGTTTTTT	CATSDSRTGGEKLFF
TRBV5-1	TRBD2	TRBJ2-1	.	TGCGCCAGCAGCCGAAGGACTAGCGGGGTCTACAATGAGCAGTTCTTC	CASSRRTSGVYNEQFF
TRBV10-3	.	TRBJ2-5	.	TGTGCCATCAGGGGGGGTGGGCCTCAAGAGACCCAGTACTTC	CAIRGGGPQETQYF
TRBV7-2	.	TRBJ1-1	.	TGTGCCAGCAGCTCGCCCCAGTACACTGAAGCTTTCTTT	CASSSPQYTEAFF
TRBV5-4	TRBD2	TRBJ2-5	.	TGTGCCAGCAGCTTAAGTCGTGCGGGGGACGAGACCCAGTACTTC	CASSLSRAGDETQYF
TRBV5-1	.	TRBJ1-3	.	TGCGCCAGCAGCTTGGGTATAGTTAACTCTGGAAACACCATATATTTT	CASSLGIVNSGNTIYF
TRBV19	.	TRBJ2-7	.	TGTGCCAGTAGTATAGGGGCAGGCGAATACGAGCAGTACTTC	CASSIGAGEYEQYF
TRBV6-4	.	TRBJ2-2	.	TGTGCCAGCAGTGTAAAGGGGCACAGCACCGGGGAGCTGTTTTTT	CASSVKGHSTGELFF
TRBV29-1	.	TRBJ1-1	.	TGCAGCGTTGAAGATCGGGGTAGGGAAGCTTTCTTT	CSVEDRGREAFF
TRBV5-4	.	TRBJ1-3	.	TGTGCCAGCAGCTCGGACCAGGGTCCTGGAAACACCATATATTTT	CASSSDQGPGNTIYF
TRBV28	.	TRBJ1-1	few	TGTGCCAGCAGTCTAAGGTTGGTCGGAGCCATGATAGGGAACACTGAAGCTTTCTTT	CASSLRLVGAMIGNTEAFF
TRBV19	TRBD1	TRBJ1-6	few	TGTGCCAGTAGAAACAGGGGTTATAATTCACCCCTCCACTTT	CASRNRGYNSPLHF
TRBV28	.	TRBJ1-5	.	TGTGCCAGCAGTTCGGGGACAATTCAGCCCCAGCATTTT	CASSSGTIQPQHF
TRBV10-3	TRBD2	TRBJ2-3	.	TGTGCCATCAGCCGGACTAGCGGGGGGAACACAGATACGCAGTATTTT	CAISRTSGGNTDTQYF
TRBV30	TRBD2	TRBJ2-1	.	TGTGCCTGGAGTCGGCAGCGGGGGGGTCTCCCCACTAACAATGAGCAGTTCTTC	CAWSRQRGGLPTNNEQFF
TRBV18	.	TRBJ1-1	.	TGTGCCAGCTCACCCTCCCAGGCCAACACTGAAGCTTTCTTT	CASSPSQANTEAFF
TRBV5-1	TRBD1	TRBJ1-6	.	TGCGCCAGCAGCCCAGCTTCCGGGACAGGGAGGTCTCCCCTCCACTTT	CASSPASGTGRSPLHF
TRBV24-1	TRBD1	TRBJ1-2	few	TGTGCCACCAGTGACGCTCCGGGACAGTCTCGGTATGGCTACACCTTC	CATSDAPGQSRYGYTF
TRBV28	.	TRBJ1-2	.	TGTGCCAGCAGTACGAGACATAATTCTAACTATGGCTACACCTTC	CASSTRHNSNYGYTF
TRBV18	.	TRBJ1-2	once	TGTGCCAGCTCACCTGGACTGAACTATGGCTACACCTTC	CASSPGLNYGYTF
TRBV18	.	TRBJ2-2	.	TGTGCCAGCTCACTATTTTCTGCAGGCGGGGAGCTGTTTTTT	CASSLFSAGGELFF
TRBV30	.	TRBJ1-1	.	TGTGCCTGGAGTGAGGGCAGGGATACTGAAGCTTTCTTT	CAWSEGRDTEAFF